This TCR beta chain stems from a study of cytomegalovirus exposure and HLA in healthy donors (TCRdb year 2017). Regarding the complete study: An earlier analysis of roughly 570 of the donors reported about 280 Gb of sequence data and 95 million to 130 million unique TCR beta sequences obtained from around 170 million T cells. Because of strong linkage in the cohort, four or five DR-DQ haplotypes were treated as single units for association and clustering. Among almost 400 genotyped donors of the cohort, an average of approximately 230,000 unique TCR beta nucleotide sequences were sequenced per donor, around 20% of them non-productive. Genome-wide SNP genotypes for about 65% of the roughly 670 donors were used in a later genetic analysis, which treated that subset as a discovery cohort. A later analysis re-examined previously published TCR beta repertoires from roughly 720 donors and added high-resolution HLA genotyping to investigate patterns of TCR occurrence. Every discovery cohort repertoire had been produced on one sequencing platform. The later analysis used no new phenotypic data to find candidate immune exposures, relying instead on TCR beta sequences and their occurrence across donors. Along with the roughly 710-subject first cohort, a separate validation cohort of roughly 110 different subjects was used. The number of donors typed differed by locus, with about 629-630 for A, B, C, DRB1 and DQB1, over 500 for DQA1, about 610 for DPA1, and approximately 470 for DPB1. The study profiled the T cell repertoires of 550 to 700 subjects by immunosequencing and related them to cytomegalovirus serostatus. In an earlier analysis of 550 to 700 of the donors, high-throughput TCR beta sequencing was used to judge whether each TCR beta V gene segment behaved as functional or pseudogenic. Donor age, sex, ethnicity and CMV serostatus were compiled alongside the repertoire data. Both class I and class II loci were covered by HLA typing, at four-digit resolution. The study combined high-throughput TCR immunosequencing, statistical association of individual TCRs with disease status, and machine learning to predict cytomegalovirus infection status. The study aimed to test whether signatures of past pathogen exposure could be identified by cataloging public T cell receptors. About 300 gigabases of sequencing data and tens of millions of unique TCR sequences were included in an early release covering around 650 HLA-typed donors. Of the 300 to 450 genotyped donors, approximately 81% were placed in the genetic ancestry cluster associated with self-reported Caucasian donors. What the study reported, not specific to this receptor: Because counts were too low, about 15 rarely observed V segments, including chromosome 9 orphons, were left out of the earlier analysis of 587 of the donors. Cytomegalovirus status was reported to be diagnosed by the classifier with high specificity and sensitivity in both the original and validation cohorts. In a later analysis, HLA-associated TCR beta chains showed more clonal expansion and lower generation probabilities than non-associated chains that were equally common. Some IMGT-functional V segments, including TRBV6-2 and TRBV6-3, could not be told apart with the 87-base-pair reads, so those segments were excluded. Because HLA typing was missing for some donors at each locus, association tests included only the typed subset. For the cohort, immune exposure information was limited to CMV serostatus. Several of the top co-occurrence clusters appeared to be linked to parvovirus B19, influenza, CMV and Epstein-Barr virus, according to a later analysis. When HLA alleles, especially DR and DQ, strongly co-occurred, attributing TCR associations to individual alleles was difficult. A cluster of highly shared sequence variants was judged likely to represent a technical artifact of the sequencing pipeline. A few of the identified cytomegalovirus-associated TCR beta chains were confirmed in vitro to be specific for cytomegalovirus antigens. A later genetic analysis reported fewer N-insertions in productive TCRs among donors in an Asian-associated ancestry cluster than the roughly 670-donor mean. In a later genetic analysis, a missense DCLRE1C variant was associated with V-gene and J-gene trimming of TCR beta chains, and the association was replicated in an independent cohort. It was suggested by the authors that the approach could potentially be generalized to other disease states and immunological phenotypes. Broadly in line with IMGT annotations, most TCR beta V segments showed up in productive rearrangements about 90% or about 30% of the time in an earlier analysis of approximately 640 of the donors. Linkage disequilibrium might explain the correlated functional status among segregating V segments, but an unknown experimental factor could not be excluded. Roughly uniform sequencing depth across donors was assumed in presence/absence analyses, although this assumption may not hold. Most TCR sequences were seen in very few donors, while some public TCRs were found in many individuals. A total of fewer than 200 TCR beta chains were listed by the study as associated with cytomegalovirus. At a false discovery rate of 0.05, a later analysis linked about 16,000 TCR beta sequences to specific HLA alleles. A further reported finding was that TCR beta sequences accurately predicted the HLA-A and HLA-B alleles for most subjects in the first cohort. According to a later analysis, most CMV-associated TCR beta chains appeared to be HLA-restricted, and the HLA associations seemed to be driven largely by CMV exposure. This cohort had only TCR beta chains sequenced, and the lack of alpha or paired-chain data limited which features could be detected. In a later analysis, the rate of TCR association differed among HLA loci, with DRB1 alleles having the most associated TCRs and HLA-C alleles having the fewest.

As concerns this clone: Its antigen remains undetermined. There are no base qualities to consult, and no much larger clone falls within one base.

The cohort comprised several hundred healthy bone marrow donors. Cohort members were all nominally healthy when sampled, although unrecorded immune exposures were likely present. The donor was CMV seronegative and was included in the group of about 350 seronegative cohort members. A peripheral blood sample was collected from each donor, and TCR beta sequencing was performed on peripheral blood mononuclear cells. Genomic DNA was extracted from the blood cell samples with the Qiagen DNeasy Blood Extraction Kit. Measured from the cysteine to the phenylalanine, the CDR3 is 14 residues long. Here the CDR3 DNA is all that survives: 42 bases in frame from base 1. In the germline V gene, CDR1 corresponds to SNHLY and CDR2 to FYNNEI. Library prep was done by the immunoSEQ multiplex PCR assay. For the multiplex PCR, a mixture combining 60 forward primers for TCR Vbeta segments and 13 reverse primers for TCR Jbeta segments was used. A multiplex PCR assay on genomic DNA amplified the CDR3 region of rearranged TCR beta genes. Amplified TCR beta libraries were sequenced as 87-base-pair reads on the Illumina HiSeq System. The study's processing was this. In a later analysis, tens of millions of unique TCR beta chains were counted across the 500 to 700 repertoires, and roughly 10 million of these chains were shared by at least two donors. Raw reads were error-corrected and collapsed into unique sequences with a nearest-neighbor algorithm that merged closely related sequences to remove PCR and sequencing errors. CDR3 sequences were aligned to IMGT reference sequences to assign V, D and J gene segments. Each retained sequence needed at least a six-nucleotide match to both a V gene segment and a J gene segment. Rearrangements were called productive when the CDR3 lacked stop codons and stayed in frame with V and J; all others were non-productive. CDR3 was defined according to IMGT convention as the region running from the second conserved V-encoded cysteine to the conserved J-encoded phenylalanine. The earlier analysis of about 640 of the donors excluded any sequence lacking an unambiguous match to a single V gene segment. In an earlier analysis of several hundred of the donors, a V segment was called functional when productive rearrangements were above 56.7%, and segregating when the standard deviation between donors exceeded 5%. A statistical classification framework was built for diagnosing cytomegalovirus status from the catalog of TCR beta chain sequences. In a later analysis, V and J genes were assigned by comparing TCR nucleotide sequences against IMGT/GENE-DB human TR gene sequences. A later analysis assigned CDR3 sequences and most-parsimonious VDJ recombination scenarios with the TCRdist pipeline. A later analysis defined each TCR beta chain by its CDR3 amino acid sequence plus V-gene family, and excluded reads lacking a unique V-gene family. As a way to deal with suspected cross-contamination and a sequencing artifact, a later analysis dropped 500 to 700 nucleotide sequences that were highly shared and had low generation probability. A later analysis calculated a clonal expansion index for each public chain from normalized within-repertoire ranks of inferred template counts. A later analysis computed generation probabilities with a VDJ recombination model fitted to out-of-frame rearrangements, and checked the results against IGoR. In a later analysis, hypergeometric tests were used to score TCR-TCR, TCR-HLA and TCR-CMV co-occurrence, with a repertoire-size bias correction applied to TCR pairs. In a later analysis, false discovery rates were estimated by permuting HLA or CMV assignments 20 times. A later analysis grouped co-occurring TCRs with DBSCAN, adding TCRdist sequence similarity when clustering within HLA-allele-positive subsets. Co-occurrence clustering excluded repertoires with fewer than 30,000 or more than 120,000 public chains, plus five with anomalous nucleotide sharing. The immuneACCESS repertoire file appears here via TCRdb, limited to in-frame rearrangements. These files lack a portion of the clones; in checked studies, under half of the deficit traces to unresolved V genes, and the cause of the others is not known. D and trimming were read from the DNA, whereas the V and J calls and clone size are those reported in that table. The table for this sample lists about 180,000 clones; 80% to 85% of them were counted only once. 0.95% to 1.5% of the sample is in the top ten clones.

The chain employs TRBV2 and TRBJ2-5; TRBD2 fits 8 bases in the junction. The end of the DNA is better explained by TRBJ2-7, so the J call may be wrong. The source is a boy aged 2 to 10 in good health and CMV-seronegative. The source material was PBMCs. The nucleotide sequence is TGTGCCAGCAGTGTATTGCGGGAGGCCCTCGAGCAGTACTTC. Its protein reads: CASSVLREALEQYF.